This T cell receptor (beta chain) was captured by sequencing in a study of T cell responses to AZD1222 COVID-19 vaccine (dated by TCRdb to about 2021). Regarding the complete study: TCR sequencing covered roughly 230 trial participants: about 210 given two doses of AZD1222 and about 26 given two doses of MenACWY control vaccine. Enrollment into the trials was organized by age into subgroups of 18-55, 56-69 and 70-plus years, and those subgroups contained approximately 150, 30 and 60 TCR-sequenced participants, respectively.

The sample's time point label, decoded: about 28 days (+/-7) after the second vaccine dose. AZD1222 recipients given second doses at about 4 weeks or at about 12 weeks were pooled, since spike-specific TCR depth and breadth were not found to differ between the two schedules. Samples from vaccinated people were obtained from the UK trials COV001 and COV002, which included a single-blind randomized controlled phase 2/3 trial of AZD1222 (ChAdOx1 nCoV-19) in healthy adults. For TCRbeta chain sequencing, PBMC samples from trial participants were taken at day 0 and at day 28 after the second dose. Relative to germline, V is 7 bases shorter and J is 6 bases shorter, with 25 bases between their ends. In the germline V gene, CDR1 corresponds to MDHEN and CDR2 to SYDVKM. Reading from cysteine to phenylalanine, the CDR3 counts 16 amino acids. The kept DNA is CDR3 alone, 48 bases in frame from the first base.

The CDR3 regions of human TCRbeta chains were analyzed by immunosequencing. Per the authors' processing: TCRs in the repertoires were compared against a reference library of SARS-CoV-2-specific TCRs that had been generated with the MIRA antigen-specificity platform. Breadth was defined as the fraction of unique TCRs that were SARS-CoV-2-associated. Depth was defined as the fraction of total T cells that were SARS-CoV-2-associated. Using the MIRA data, every spike-specific TCR was mapped to the spike region that the TCR reacted to and assigned to either a CD4 or a CD8 class. Log10-transformed breadth and depth values were compared by one-way ANOVA with Sidak's multiple comparisons tests. TCRdb took over this immuneACCESS table, retaining in-frame rearrangements with V and J assigned. Such tables are incomplete; in checked studies, under half of the missing clones stem from an unresolved V gene, and the remainder is unexplained. That table supplies the V and J calls and clone size; D and trimming were determined from the DNA. The sample table records 150,000 to 200,000 clones; approximately 93% of these occur just once. Less than 1.5% of the sample is taken by the ten largest.

General study outcomes and caveats: The 56-69-year group was small, and its depth increase did not reach significance, likely because of low power. Because no samples from the day 14 peak response were available, repertoires could be characterized only after the peak T cell response. Participants were mostly white British and included more females than males, and it was suggested by the authors that clonal diversity may have been underestimated. Spike-specific TCR breadth and depth rose significantly after two AZD1222 doses compared with day 0 and with MenACWY recipients. The vaccine-associated CD4 TCRs covered the entire spike protein, and the dominant responses fell in regions 160-218 and 743-854. Reportedly, almost half of the unique spike-specific TCRs recognized epitopes lying outside the regions that are mutated in the B.1.351 and B.1.1.7 variants. Conclusions about previously exposed vaccinees are limited because only five to seven AZD1222 recipients were SARS-CoV-2 seropositive at baseline.

On this clone itself: The clone's antigen remains unknown. Base qualities are not provided; no much larger clone lies one nucleotide away.

The sequence is built from TRBV28 and TRBJ2-7, with TRBD2 tentatively as D gene (6 bases match). The receptor's source is an adult who received the AZD1222 COVID-19 vaccine. The sample here was peripheral blood, taken 28 days after the second AZD1222 dose. At the DNA level, the sequence is TGTGCCAGCACGCCAGCAGTCCTGGAGGAGGGAGTCGAGCAGTACTTC. Its coded protein is CASTPAVLEEGVEQYF. Reference TRBV28 and TRBJ2-7 proteins supply the regions before and after the CDR3; the full variable domain is: DVKVTQSSRYLVKRTGEKVFLECVQDMDHENMFWYRQDPGLGLRLIYFSYDVKMKEKGDIPEGYSVSREKKERFSLILESASTNQTSMYLCASTPAVLEEGVEQYFGPGTRLTVT.